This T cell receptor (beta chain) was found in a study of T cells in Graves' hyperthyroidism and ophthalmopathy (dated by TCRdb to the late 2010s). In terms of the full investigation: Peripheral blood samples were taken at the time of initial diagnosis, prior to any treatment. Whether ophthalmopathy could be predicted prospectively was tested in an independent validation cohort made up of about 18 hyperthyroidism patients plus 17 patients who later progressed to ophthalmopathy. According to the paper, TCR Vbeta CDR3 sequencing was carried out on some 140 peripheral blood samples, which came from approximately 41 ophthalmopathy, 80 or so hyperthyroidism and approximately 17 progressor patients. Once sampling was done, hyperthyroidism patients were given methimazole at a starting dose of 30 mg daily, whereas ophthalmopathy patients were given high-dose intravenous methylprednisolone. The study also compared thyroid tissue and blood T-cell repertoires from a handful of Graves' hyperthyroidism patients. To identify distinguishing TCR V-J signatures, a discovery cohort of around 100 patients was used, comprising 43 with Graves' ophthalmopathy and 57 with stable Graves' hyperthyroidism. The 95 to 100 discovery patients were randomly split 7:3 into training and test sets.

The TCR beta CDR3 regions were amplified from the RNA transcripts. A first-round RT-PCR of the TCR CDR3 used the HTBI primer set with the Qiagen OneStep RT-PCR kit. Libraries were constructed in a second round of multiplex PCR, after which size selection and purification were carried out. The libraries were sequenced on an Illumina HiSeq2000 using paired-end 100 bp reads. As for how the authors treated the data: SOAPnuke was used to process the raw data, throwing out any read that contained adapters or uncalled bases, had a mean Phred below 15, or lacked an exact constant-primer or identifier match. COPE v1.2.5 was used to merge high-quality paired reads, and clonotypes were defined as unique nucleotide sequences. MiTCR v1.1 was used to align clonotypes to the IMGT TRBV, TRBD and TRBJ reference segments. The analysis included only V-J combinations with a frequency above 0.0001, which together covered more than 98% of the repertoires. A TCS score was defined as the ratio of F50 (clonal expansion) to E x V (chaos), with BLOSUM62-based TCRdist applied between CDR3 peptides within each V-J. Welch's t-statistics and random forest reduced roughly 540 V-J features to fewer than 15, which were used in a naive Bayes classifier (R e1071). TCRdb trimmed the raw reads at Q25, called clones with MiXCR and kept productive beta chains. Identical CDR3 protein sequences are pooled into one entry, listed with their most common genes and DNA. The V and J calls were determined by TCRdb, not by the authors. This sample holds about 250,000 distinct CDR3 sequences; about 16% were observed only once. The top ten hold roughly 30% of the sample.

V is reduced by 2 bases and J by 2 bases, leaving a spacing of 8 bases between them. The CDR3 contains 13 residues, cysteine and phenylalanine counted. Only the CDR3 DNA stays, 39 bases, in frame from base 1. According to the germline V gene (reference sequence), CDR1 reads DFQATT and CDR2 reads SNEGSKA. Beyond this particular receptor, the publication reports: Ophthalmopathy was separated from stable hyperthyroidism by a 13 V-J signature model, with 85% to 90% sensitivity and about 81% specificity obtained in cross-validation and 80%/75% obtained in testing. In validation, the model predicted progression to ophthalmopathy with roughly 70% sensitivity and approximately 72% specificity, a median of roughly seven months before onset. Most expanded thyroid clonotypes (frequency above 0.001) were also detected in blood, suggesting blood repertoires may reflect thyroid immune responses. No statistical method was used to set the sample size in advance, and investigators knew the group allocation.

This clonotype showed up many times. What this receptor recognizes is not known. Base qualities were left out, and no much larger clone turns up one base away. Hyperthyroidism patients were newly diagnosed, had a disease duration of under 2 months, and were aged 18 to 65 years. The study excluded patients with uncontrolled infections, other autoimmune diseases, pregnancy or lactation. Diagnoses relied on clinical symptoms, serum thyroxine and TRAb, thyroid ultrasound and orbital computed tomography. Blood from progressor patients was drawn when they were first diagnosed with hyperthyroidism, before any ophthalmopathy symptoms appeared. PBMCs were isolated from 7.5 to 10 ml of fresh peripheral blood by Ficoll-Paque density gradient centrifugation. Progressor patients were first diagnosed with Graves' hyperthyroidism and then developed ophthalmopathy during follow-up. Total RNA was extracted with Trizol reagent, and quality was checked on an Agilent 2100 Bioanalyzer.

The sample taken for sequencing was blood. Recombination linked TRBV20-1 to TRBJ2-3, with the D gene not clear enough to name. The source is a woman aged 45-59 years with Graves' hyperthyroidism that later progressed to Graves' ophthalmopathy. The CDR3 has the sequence CSARPDVTDTQYF. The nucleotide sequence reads TGCAGTGCTAGACCCGACGTCACAGATACGCAGTATTTT.